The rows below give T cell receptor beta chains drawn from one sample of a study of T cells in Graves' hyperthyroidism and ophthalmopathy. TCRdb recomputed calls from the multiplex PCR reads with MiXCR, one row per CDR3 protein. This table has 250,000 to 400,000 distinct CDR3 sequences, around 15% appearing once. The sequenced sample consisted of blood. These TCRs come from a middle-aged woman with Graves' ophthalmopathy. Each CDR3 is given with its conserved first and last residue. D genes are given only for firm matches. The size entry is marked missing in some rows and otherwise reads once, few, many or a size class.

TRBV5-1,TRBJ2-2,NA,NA,TGCGCCAGCAGCGCACGGGTGACACCCTCCACCGGGGAGCTGTTTTTT,CASSARVTPSTGELFF
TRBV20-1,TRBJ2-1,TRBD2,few,TGCAGTGCTACCCCCGCTAGCGGTTCCTACAATGAGCAGTTCTTC,CSATPASGSYNEQFF
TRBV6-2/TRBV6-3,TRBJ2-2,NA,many,TGTGCCAGCAGTGACCAACTAGGCGGGGAGCTGTTTTTT,CASSDQLGGELFF
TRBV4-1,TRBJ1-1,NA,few,TGCGCCAGCAGCCAATTCCCCAATCCCACTGAAGCTTTCTTT,CASSQFPNPTEAFF
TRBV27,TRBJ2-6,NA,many,TGTGCCAGCGCCGGGACCACTGGGGCCAACGTCCTGACTTTC,CASAGTTGANVLTF
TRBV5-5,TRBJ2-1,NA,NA,TGTGCCAGCAGCTTGTTAGCGGCCCTCTACAATGAGCAGTTCTTC,CASSLLAALYNEQFF
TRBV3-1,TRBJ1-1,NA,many,TGTGCCAGCAGCCTGGGGACCGTCATGAACACTGAAGCTTTCTTT,CASSLGTVMNTEAFF
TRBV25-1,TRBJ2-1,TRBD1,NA,TGTGCCAGCAGTGGCCGACAGGGGGCTTACGTCGATGAGCAGTTCTTC,CASSGRQGAYVDEQFF
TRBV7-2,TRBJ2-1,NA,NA,TGCGCCAGCAGCCAAGGTAGGGGGGAAACCTACAATGAGCAGTTCTTC,CASSQGRGETYNEQFF
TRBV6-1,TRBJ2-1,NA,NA,TGTGCCAGCACCCCCTGGGGAGGTTCCTACAATGAGCAGTTCTTC,CASTPWGGSYNEQFF
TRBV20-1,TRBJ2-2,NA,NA,TGCAGTGCTAGGAAACCAACCGGGGAGCTGTTTTTT,CSARKPTGELFF
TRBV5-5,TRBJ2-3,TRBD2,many,TGTGCCAGCAGCCCGATAGCGGGAGGGGTCACAGATACGCAGTATTTT,CASSPIAGGVTDTQYF
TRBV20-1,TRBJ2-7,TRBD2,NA,TGCAGTGCTAGAGGGGGGCGGGGGGGGGGGGGGGGCTACGAGCAGTACTTC,CSARGGRGGGGGYEQYF
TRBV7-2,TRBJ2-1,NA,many,TGTGCCAGCAGCAGTCCGGGACCCCGGTCTGAGCAGTTCTTC,CASSSPGPRSEQFF
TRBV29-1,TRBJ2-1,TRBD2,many,TGCAGCGTTGGGGGCGGGGGTCACAATGAGCAGTTCTTC,CSVGGGGHNEQFF
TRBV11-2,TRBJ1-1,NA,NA,TGTGCCAGCACCCCGTTGCCCCGACTCGGCACTGAAGCTTTCTTT,CASTPLPRLGTEAFF
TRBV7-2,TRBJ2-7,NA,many,TGTACCAGCAGCTCTTTGGCGTTTTCCTACGAGCAGTACTTC,CTSSSLAFSYEQYF
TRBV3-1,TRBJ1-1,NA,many,TGTGCCAGCAGCCAAGATCGATCGCACGGGAACACTGAAGCTTTCTTT,CASSQDRSHGNTEAFF
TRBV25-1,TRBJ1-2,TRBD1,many,TGTGCCAGCAGAAAAACCGGGACAGGGAATGGCTACACCTTC,CASRKTGTGNGYTF
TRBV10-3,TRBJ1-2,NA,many,TGTGCCATCAGTGAAGCGGATAACTATGGCTACACCTTC,CAISEADNYGYTF
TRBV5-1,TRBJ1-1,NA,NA,TGTGCCAGCAGCTTACCCGGAGGGATTGGTTTTGTGGCTGAAGCTTTCTTT,CASSLPGGIGFVAEAFF
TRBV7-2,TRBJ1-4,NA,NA,TGTGCCAGCAGCTTAGCGGGGACGTCGGTCGAAAAACTGTTTTTT,CASSLAGTSVEKLFF
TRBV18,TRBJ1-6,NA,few,TGTGCCAGCTCACCACCAGAGAGTTCACCCCTCCACTTT,CASSPPESSPLHF
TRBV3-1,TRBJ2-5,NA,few,TGTGTCAGCAGCCAAGCGGGCGGGGAGACCCAGTACTTC,CVSSQAGGETQYF
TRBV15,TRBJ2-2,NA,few,TGTGCCACCAGCAGAGATCCGGGTCAGAACACCGGGGAGCTGTTTTTT,CATSRDPGQNTGELFF
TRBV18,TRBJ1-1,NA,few,TGTGCCAGCTCACCATCGGCAGGGATCACTGAAGCTTTCTTT,CASSPSAGITEAFF
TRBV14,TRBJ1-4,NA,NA,TGTGCCAGCAGCCTAAGGACGTCAAGGAAGGATGAAAAACTGTTTTTT,CASSLRTSRKDEKLFF
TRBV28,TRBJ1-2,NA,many,TGTGCCAGCAGTTCCCCCGGAGAGGGCTACACCTTC,CASSSPGEGYTF
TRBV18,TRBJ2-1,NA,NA,TGTGCCAGCTCACCACCGACTAGTGTTGAGCAGTTCTTC,CASSPPTSVEQFF
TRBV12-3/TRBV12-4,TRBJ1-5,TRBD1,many,TGTGCCAGCAGTTTAGCGTTAGCGGACAGGGCCAAGCCCCAGCATTTT,CASSLALADRAKPQHF
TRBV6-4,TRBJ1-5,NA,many,TGTGCCAGCAGTGTACGGAATGGGGGTCAGCCCCAGCATTTT,CASSVRNGGQPQHF
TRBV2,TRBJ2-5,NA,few,TGTGCCAGCAGTATGAGAGAGATCCAAGAGACCCAGTACTTC,CASSMREIQETQYF
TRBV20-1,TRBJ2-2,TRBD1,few,TGCAGCGCGAGCCCTACAGGGGTTACCGGGGAGCTGTTTTTT,CSASPTGVTGELFF
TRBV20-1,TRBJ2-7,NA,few,TGCAGTGCTTCCGCTACCCCTTACGAGCAGTACTTC,CSASATPYEQYF
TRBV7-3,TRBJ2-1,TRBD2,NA,TGTGCCAGCAGCTTGGACGGGCGGGAGTTCAATGAGCAGTTCTTC,CASSLDGREFNEQFF
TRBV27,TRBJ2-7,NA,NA,TGTGCCAGCAGTTTATCGGGAACCGGGACCTACGAGCAGTACTTC,CASSLSGTGTYEQYF
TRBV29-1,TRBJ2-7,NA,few,TGCAGCGTTGAAGATCCCCCAGCCTACGAGCAGTACTTC,CSVEDPPAYEQYF
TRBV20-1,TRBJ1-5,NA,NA,TGCAGTGCTAGAGATTGGCGGAGGGCGGGGAGCAATCAGCCCCAGCATTTT,CSARDWRRAGSNQPQHF
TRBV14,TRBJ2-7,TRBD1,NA,TGTGCCAGCAGGCACAACTGGACAGGGAGCTCCTACGAGCAGTACTTC,CASRHNWTGSSYEQYF